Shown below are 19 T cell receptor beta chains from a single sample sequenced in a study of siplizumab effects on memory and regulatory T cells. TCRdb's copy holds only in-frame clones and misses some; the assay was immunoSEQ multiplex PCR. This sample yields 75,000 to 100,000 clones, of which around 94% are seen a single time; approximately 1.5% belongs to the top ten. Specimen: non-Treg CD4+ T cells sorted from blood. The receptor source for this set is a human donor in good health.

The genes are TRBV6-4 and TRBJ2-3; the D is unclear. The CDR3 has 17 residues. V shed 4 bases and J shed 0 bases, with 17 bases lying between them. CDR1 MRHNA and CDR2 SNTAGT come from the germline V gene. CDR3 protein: CASSASSGRLSTDTQYF. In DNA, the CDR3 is TGTGCCAGCAGTGCCTCATCCGGCCGGCTCAGCACAGATACGCAGTATTTT.

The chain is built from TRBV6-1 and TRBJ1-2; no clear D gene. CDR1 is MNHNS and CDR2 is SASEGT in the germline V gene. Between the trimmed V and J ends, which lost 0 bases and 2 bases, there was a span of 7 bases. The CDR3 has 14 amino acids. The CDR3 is CASSEALQNYGYTF. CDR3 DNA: TGTGCCAGCAGTGAAGCGCTTCAGAACTATGGCTACACCTTC.

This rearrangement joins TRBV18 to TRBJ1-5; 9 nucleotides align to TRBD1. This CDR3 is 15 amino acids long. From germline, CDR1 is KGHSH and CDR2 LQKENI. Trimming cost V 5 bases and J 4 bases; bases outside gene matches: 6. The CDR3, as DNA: TGTGCCAGCTCATCGGACAGGGGTAGGAATCAGCCCCAGCATTTT. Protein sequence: CASSSDRGRNQPQHF.

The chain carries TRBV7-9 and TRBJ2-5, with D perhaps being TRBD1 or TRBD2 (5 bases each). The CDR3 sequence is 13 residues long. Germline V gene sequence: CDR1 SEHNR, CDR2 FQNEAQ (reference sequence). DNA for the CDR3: TGTGCGGGGGTGGGCCGGGGCCAAGAGACCCAGTACTTC. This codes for CAGVGRGQETQYF.

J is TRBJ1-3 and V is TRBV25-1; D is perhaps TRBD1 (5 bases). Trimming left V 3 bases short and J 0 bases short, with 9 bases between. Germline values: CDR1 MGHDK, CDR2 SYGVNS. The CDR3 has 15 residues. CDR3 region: CASSDRQRSGNTIYF. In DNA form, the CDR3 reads TGTGCCAGCAGTGACCGACAGCGCTCTGGAAACACCATATATTTT. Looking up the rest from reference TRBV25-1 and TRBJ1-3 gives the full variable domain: EADIYQTPRYLVIGTGKKITLECSQTMGHDKMYWYQQDPGMELHLIHYSYGVNSTEKGDLSSESTVSRIRTEHFPLTLESARPSHTSQYLCASSDRQRSGNTIYFGEGSWLTVV.

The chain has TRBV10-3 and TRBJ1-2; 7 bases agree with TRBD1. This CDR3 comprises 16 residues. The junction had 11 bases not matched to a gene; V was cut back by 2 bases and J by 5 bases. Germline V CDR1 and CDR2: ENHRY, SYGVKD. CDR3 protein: CAISEPKGTALYGYTF. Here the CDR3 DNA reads TGTGCCATCAGTGAGCCAAAAGGGACAGCTCTTTATGGCTACACCTTC.

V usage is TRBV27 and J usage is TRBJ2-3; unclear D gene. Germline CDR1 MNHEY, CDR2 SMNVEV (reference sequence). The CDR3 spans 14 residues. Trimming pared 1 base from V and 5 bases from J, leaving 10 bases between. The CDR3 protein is CASSLLGVIDTQYF. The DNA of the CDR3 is TGTGCCAGCAGTTTATTGGGTGTAATAGATACGCAGTATTTT.

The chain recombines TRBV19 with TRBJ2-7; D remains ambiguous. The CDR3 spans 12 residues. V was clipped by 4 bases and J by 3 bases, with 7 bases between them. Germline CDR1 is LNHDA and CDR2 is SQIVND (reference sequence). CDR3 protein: CASSTSYYEQYF. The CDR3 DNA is TGTGCCAGTAGTACCAGCTACTACGAGCAGTACTTC.

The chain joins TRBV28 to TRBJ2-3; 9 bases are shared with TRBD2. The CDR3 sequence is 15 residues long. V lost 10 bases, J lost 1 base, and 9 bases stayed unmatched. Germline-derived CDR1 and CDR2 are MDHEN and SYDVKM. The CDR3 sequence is CATQTLAGGTDTQYF. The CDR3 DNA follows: TGTGCCACCCAGACCTTAGCGGGGGGCACAGATACGCAGTATTTT.

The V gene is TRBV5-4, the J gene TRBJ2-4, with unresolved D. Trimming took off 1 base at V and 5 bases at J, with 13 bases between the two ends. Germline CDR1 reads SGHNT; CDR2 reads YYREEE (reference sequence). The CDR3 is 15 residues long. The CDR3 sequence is CASSLSARGQNIQYF. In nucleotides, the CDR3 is TGTGCCAGCAGCTTGAGCGCTCGAGGCCAAAACATTCAGTACTTC.

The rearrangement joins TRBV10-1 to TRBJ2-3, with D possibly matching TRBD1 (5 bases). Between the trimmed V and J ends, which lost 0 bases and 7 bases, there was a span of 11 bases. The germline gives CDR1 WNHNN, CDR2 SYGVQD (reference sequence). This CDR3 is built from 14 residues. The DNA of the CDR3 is TGCGCCAGCAGTGAGTCGCCAGGGAAGCATACGCAGTATTTT. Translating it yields CASSESPGKHTQYF.

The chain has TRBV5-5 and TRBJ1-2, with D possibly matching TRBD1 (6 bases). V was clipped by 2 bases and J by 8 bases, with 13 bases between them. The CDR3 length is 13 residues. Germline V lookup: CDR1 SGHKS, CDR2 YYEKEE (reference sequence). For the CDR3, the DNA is TGTGCCAGCAGCTTCGACAGGCTAATAGGCTACACCTTC. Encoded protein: CASSFDRLIGYTF.

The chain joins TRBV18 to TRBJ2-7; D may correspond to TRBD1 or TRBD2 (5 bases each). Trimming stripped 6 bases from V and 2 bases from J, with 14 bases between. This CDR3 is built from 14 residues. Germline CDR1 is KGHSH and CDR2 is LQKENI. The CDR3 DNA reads TGTGCCAGCTCGAGAGGGACGACGACCTACGAGCAGTACTTC. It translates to CASSRGTTTYEQYF.

The CDR3 here is CASSLGRTGTSDLAYEQYF. Written as DNA, the CDR3 is TGTGCCAGCAGCTTGGGCCGTACCGGGACTAGCGACCTAGCCTACGAGCAGTACTTC. The gene calls are TRBV7-9 and TRBJ2-7, with 10 bases fitting TRBD2. Trimming cost V 3 bases and J 2 bases; bases outside gene matches: 16. This CDR3 is built from 19 residues. From germline, CDR1 is SEHNR and CDR2 FQNEAQ (reference sequence).

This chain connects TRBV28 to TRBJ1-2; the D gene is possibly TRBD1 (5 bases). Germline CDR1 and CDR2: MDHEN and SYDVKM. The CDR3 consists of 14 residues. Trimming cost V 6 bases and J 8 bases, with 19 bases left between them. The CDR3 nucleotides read TGTGCCAGCAGAGGGACCGTTCGGGTGATGGGCTACACCTTC. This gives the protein CASRGTVRVMGYTF.

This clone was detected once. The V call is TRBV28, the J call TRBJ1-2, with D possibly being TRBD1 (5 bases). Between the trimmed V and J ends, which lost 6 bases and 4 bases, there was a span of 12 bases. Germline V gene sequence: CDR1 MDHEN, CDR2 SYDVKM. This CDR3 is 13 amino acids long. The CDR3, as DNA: TGTGCCAGCAGCACCGGGGCCCTCTATGGCTACACCTTC. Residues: CASSTGALYGYTF.

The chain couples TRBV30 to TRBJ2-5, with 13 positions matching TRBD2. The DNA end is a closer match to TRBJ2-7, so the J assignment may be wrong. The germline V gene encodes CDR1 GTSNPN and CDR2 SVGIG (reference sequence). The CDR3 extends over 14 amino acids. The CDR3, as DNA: TGTGCCTGGAGTTCAGGACTAGCGGGAGTCGAGCAGTACTTC. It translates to CAWSSGLAGVEQYF.

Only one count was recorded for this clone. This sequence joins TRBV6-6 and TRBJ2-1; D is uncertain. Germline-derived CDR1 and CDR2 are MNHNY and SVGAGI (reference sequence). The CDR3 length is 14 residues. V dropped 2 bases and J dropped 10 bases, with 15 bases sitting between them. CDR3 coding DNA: TGTGCCAGCAGTTACCGTCGGATTAGCTTCGAGCAGTTCTTC. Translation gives CASSYRRISFEQFF.

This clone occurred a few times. CDR3 loop: CASSAGSSYNEQFF. Written as DNA, the CDR3 is TGTGCCAGCAGTGCAGGGAGCTCCTACAATGAGCAGTTCTTC. The J gene is TRBJ2-1, the V gene TRBV7-8, with D perhaps being TRBD1 or TRBD2 (5 bases each). CDR1 is SGHVS and CDR2 is FQNEAQ in the germline V gene. The CDR3 contains 14 residues. V was trimmed by 6 bases and J by 0 bases, leaving 9 bases between them.